This TCR beta chain was documented in a study of cytomegalovirus exposure and HLA in healthy donors. The study, taken as a whole, reports: A later analysis linked fewer than 20,000 TCR beta sequences to HLA alleles at 0.05 false discovery rate. In a later analysis, V- and J-gene trimming of beta chains associated with a DCLRE1C missense variant, replicated independently.

The study ran its PCR with 60 Vbeta and 13 Jbeta primers. Clones were sequenced by immunoSEQ multiplex PCR, and TCRdb holds only the in-frame ones, with some missing. The sample contains 120,000 to 150,000 clones, over 60% of which appear only once. This clone was counted a few times. Its antigen is currently unknown. The V end was cut by 11 bases, the J end by 3 bases, with 14 bases between. The V gene's germline CDR1 is MNHNS and CDR2 SASEGT. The CDR3 has 13 residues. This receptor was identified in a young woman in good health and CMV-seronegative. The V and J genes are TRBV6-1 and TRBJ2-1, with a weak D call TRBD1 (5 bases). Sample: PBMCs. CDR3 in amino acids: CAGSQGSYNEQFF. CDR3 nucleotides: TGTGCCGGAAGCCAGGGCAGCTACAATGAGCAGTTCTTC.